The text below deals with one TCR beta chain. The target antigen is unknown. Patients who had autoimmune disease history or got systemic immunosuppression were left out. This specimen belongs to a study of OX40 agonist ivuxolimab in advanced cancers. In the study overall: Administration of intravenous ivuxolimab to patients occurred every 2 weeks at 0.01 to 10 mg/kg. Overall study results and limits: With doses of 0.1 to 3.0 mg/kg, CD4+ and CD8+ blood T cells had undergone clonal expansion by week 6. CD8+ T cells averaged more expanded clones than CD4+.

V dropped 4 bases and J dropped 4 bases, with 17 bases sitting between them. CDR3 length: 17 residues. Germline CDR1 reads SGHDN; CDR2 reads FVKESK. Profiled with immunoSEQ multiplex PCR; TCRdb holds only in-frame clones, not every one. Among about 80,000 clones listed, about nine tenths were seen once. Sequenced here: CD4+ or CD8+ T cells sorted from blood, sampled in a trial of the OX40 agonist ivuxolimab. This chain connects TRBV14 to TRBJ1-6, with no clear D. The sequence derives from an adult with an advanced solid tumor such as melanoma, head and neck, liver or kidney cancer. CDR3 in amino acids: CASSRLWTASYNSPLHF. CDR3 sequence (DNA): TGTGCCAGCAGCCGCCTTTGGACGGCCAGTTATAATTCACCCCTCCACTTT.